Listed below are T cell receptor beta chains from one sample, sequenced in a study of blood T cell repertoires in COVID-19. TCRdb's table, derived via immunoSEQ multiplex PCR, lists solely in-frame clones and lacks some. The sample contains under 300,000 clones, 88% of which appear only once. What was sequenced was PBMCs or T cells enriched from blood (not recorded which). Every receptor here comes from an older woman in a cohort exposed to, infected with or recovered from COVID-19 (not recorded which). CDR3s include the opening cysteine and the closing phenylalanine or tryptophan. The order of the fields is D gene, V gene, clone size, J gene, CDR3 DNA, CDR3 protein. A D gene is named only where the DNA matches it firmly. A clone size is listed for some rows: how often the clone was seen (once, few, many), or a class if it is expanded.

>TRBD2|TRBV6-1|once|TRBJ2-5
TGTGCCAGCAGTGAAAAAGCGGGAGGGTGGGAGACCCAGTACTTC
CASSEKAGGWETQYF
>TRBD1|TRBV30|.|TRBJ1-5
TGTGCCTGGGGGGGACAGGGTAATCAGCCCCAGCATTTT
CAWGGQGNQPQHF
>.|TRBV19|once|TRBJ2-1
TGTGCCAGTAGTATAGAGGGGGGTAGCGCATCTATCTCCTACAATGAGCAGTTCTTC
CASSIEGGSASISYNEQFF
>.|TRBV20-1|.|TRBJ2-3
TGCAGTGCCACAGGGTTAGATACGCAGTATTTT
CSATGLDTQYF
>TRBD1|TRBV2|.|TRBJ1-1
TGTGCCAGCAGTGAAGTTCTAGGGACAGGGATTGAGAACACTGAAGCTTTCTTT
CASSEVLGTGIENTEAFF
>.|TRBV24-1|.|TRBJ2-1
TGTGCCACCAGTGACCCGGGGACTCAGGCCTACAATGAGCAGTTCTTC
CATSDPGTQAYNEQFF
>TRBD1|TRBV7-2|.|TRBJ2-1
TGTGCCAGCAGCCTTAGGGGACAGGGTACGAATGAGCAGTTCTTC
CASSLRGQGTNEQFF
>.|TRBV2|.|TRBJ1-5
TGTGCCAGCATGGATACAGGCCTTAGCAATCAGCCCCAGCATTTT
CASMDTGLSNQPQHF
>TRBD1|TRBV18|.|TRBJ1-5
TGTGCCAGCTCCCCCGACAGGGACAATCAGCCCCAGCATTTT
CASSPDRDNQPQHF
>TRBD2|TRBV5-1|.|TRBJ2-7
TGCGCCAGCAGCTTGGTACTAGCGGGGATATACGAGCAGTACTTC
CASSLVLAGIYEQYF
>.|TRBV7-2|.|TRBJ1-5
TGTGCCAGCAGCCCGGATAGGGGTAGCAATCAGCCCCAGCATTTT
CASSPDRGSNQPQHF
>TRBD1|TRBV7-2|.|TRBJ2-7
TGTGCCAGCAGCTTAAGGGACAGGGACTTTCAGTACTTC
CASSLRDRDFQYF
>TRBD2|TRBV5-1|.|TRBJ2-2
TGCGCCAGCAGCTTACAGACTAGCGGGAGCACCGGGGAGCTGTTTTTT
CASSLQTSGSTGELFF
>TRBD1|TRBV6-5|once|TRBJ2-7
TGTGCCAGCAGTTACCTGAGGGACAGGGGAGGCGACGAGCAGTACTTC
CASSYLRDRGGDEQYF
>.|TRBV6-5|.|TRBJ1-1
TGTGCCAGCAGTTACTCTAGACAGAGCGTAGAAGCTTTCTTT
CASSYSRQSVEAFF
>TRBD2|TRBV7-3|.|TRBJ2-1
TGTGCCAGCAGTTTAGCGGGAGTAGGGTACAATGAGCAGTTCTTC
CASSLAGVGYNEQFF
>TRBD1|TRBV2|.|TRBJ2-2
TGTGCCAGCAGACACCGGGACAGTAACACCGGGGAGCTGTTTTTT
CASRHRDSNTGELFF
>TRBD1|TRBV7-8|.|TRBJ1-2
TGTGCCAGCAGCCGGGACAGGTCATATGGCTACACCTTC
CASSRDRSYGYTF
>.|TRBV18|once|TRBJ2-7
TGTGCCAGCTCACGACAGTACGAGCAGTACTTC
CASSRQYEQYF
>TRBD2|TRBV7-3|once|TRBJ2-2
TGTGCCAGCAGCTCTCAAGGACTAGTGGGCGCCGGGGAGCTGTTTTTT
CASSSQGLVGAGELFF
>TRBD1|TRBV5-1|once|TRBJ2-1
TGCGCCAGCAGCCTGACAGGGCCAGTTGAGCAGTTCTTC
CASSLTGPVEQFF
>TRBD1|TRBV15|.|TRBJ2-7
TGTGCCACCGCAGGGGGCTTTCACGAGCAGTACTTC
CATAGGFHEQYF
>TRBD1|TRBV6-4|once|TRBJ1-2
TGTGCCAGCAGTGAAAAGTGGGGGACAGGGAACTATGGCTACACCTTC
CASSEKWGTGNYGYTF
>.|TRBV11-2|.|TRBJ1-3
TGTGCCAGCAGCTACACAGCCTCTGGAAACACCATATATTTT
CASSYTASGNTIYF
>.|TRBV28|.|TRBJ2-1
TGTGCCAGCAGTTCAGGATCTGAGTGGGACAATGAGCAGTTCTTC
CASSSGSEWDNEQFF
>TRBD2|TRBV5-4|.|TRBJ2-7
TGTGCCAGCAGCCCGGGACTAGCGGTAACCTACGAGCAGTACTTC
CASSPGLAVTYEQYF
>.|TRBV7-2|.|TRBJ2-1
TGTGCCAGCAGCTTACGTGCGAGGGCCAGTAATGAGCAGTTCTTC
CASSLRARASNEQFF
>.|TRBV5-1|.|TRBJ2-6
TGCGCCAGCAGCTCTACAGGGCTTGGGGCCAACGTCCTGACTTTC
CASSSTGLGANVLTF
>TRBD1|TRBV3-1/TRBV3-2|.|TRBJ1-1
TGTGCCAGCAGCCAAGTTACTCAGGGGGGAGAAGCTTTCTTT
CASSQVTQGGEAFF
>.|TRBV5-1|.|TRBJ2-1
TGCGCCAGCAGCTTGGAAACACCCCAGGAGCAGTTCTTC
CASSLETPQEQFF
>TRBD2|TRBV30|.|TRBJ2-1
TGTGCCTGGAGTGTACGTATGGGGGGGATCTCCTACAATGAGCAGTTCTTC
CAWSVRMGGISYNEQFF
>TRBD1|TRBV9|.|TRBJ1-5
TGTGCCAGCAGCGGTGACAGGGCTAATCAGCCCCAGCATTTT
CASSGDRANQPQHF
>TRBD1|TRBV5-1|.|TRBJ2-1
TGCGCCAGCAGCTATCGGACAGGGATCTACAATGAGCAGTTCTTC
CASSYRTGIYNEQFF
>TRBD1|TRBV30|.|TRBJ1-5
TGTGCCTGGAGTCCAAACGGACAGGGGGCTGGTCAGCCCCAGCATTTT
CAWSPNGQGAGQPQHF
>.|TRBV27|once|TRBJ1-1
TGTGCCAGCAGTTTAAGGGGGAACACTGAAGCTTTCTTT
CASSLRGNTEAFF
>TRBD1|TRBV24-1|few|TRBJ2-2
TGTGCCACCAGTGATTTAAGAGGGACAGTCAACACCGGGGAGCTGTTTTTT
CATSDLRGTVNTGELFF
>TRBD1|TRBV7-9|.|TRBJ2-1
TGTGCCAGCAACCACCCTCGGGACAGGGGCTACAATGAGCAGTTCTTC
CASNHPRDRGYNEQFF
>.|TRBV5-1|.|TRBJ1-5
TGCGCCAGCAGCTTGGTGGCAGGGGATCAGCCCCAGCATTTT
CASSLVAGDQPQHF
>.|TRBV28|.|TRBJ2-7
TGTGCCAGCATACCTTCCGTGGGGGCGTACTACGAGCAGTACTTC
CASIPSVGAYYEQYF
>TRBD1|TRBV29-1|.|TRBJ2-2
TGCAGCGTGGCACAGGGGCCCGGGGAGCTGTTTTTT
CSVAQGPGELFF
>.|TRBV11-2|.|TRBJ1-6
TGTGCCAGCAGCTTAGATCAGTCCAGGGGCGTTATTAATTCACCCCTCCACTTT
CASSLDQSRGVINSPLHF
>.|TRBV27|.|TRBJ2-7
TGTGCCAGCAGTTTATACCAGGGATCCTACGAGCAGTACTTC
CASSLYQGSYEQYF
>.|TRBV7-2|.|TRBJ2-5
TGTGCCAGCAGCTTAGCTTTGCGGGTAGAGACCCAGTACTTC
CASSLALRVETQYF
>.|TRBV9|.|TRBJ2-1
TGTGCCAGCAGCGTAGGAGGGGACTTCACCTACAATGAGCAGTTCTTC
CASSVGGDFTYNEQFF
>TRBD2|TRBV18|.|TRBJ2-1
TGTGCCAGCTCCCCTGGGGGGACTAGCGGGAGTTCTGAGCAGTTCTTC
CASSPGGTSGSSEQFF
>TRBD2|TRBV19|.|TRBJ2-1
TGTGCCACCTCGGCCGGGGGGGGTAGGTACAATGAGCAGTTCTTC
CATSAGGGRYNEQFF
>TRBD2|TRBV24-1|.|TRBJ2-1
TGTGCCACCAGTGATCCCGGACTAGCCGGGGATGAGCAGTTCTTC
CATSDPGLAGDEQFF
>TRBD2|TRBV14|.|TRBJ2-1
TGTGCCAGCAGCCAAGAACTAGCGGGAGGCTTTGAGCAGTTCTTC
CASSQELAGGFEQFF
>TRBD1|TRBV11-2|.|TRBJ1-4
TGTGCCAGCAGCTCCGGACAGGGGGCAACTAATGAAAAACTGTTTTTT
CASSSGQGATNEKLFF